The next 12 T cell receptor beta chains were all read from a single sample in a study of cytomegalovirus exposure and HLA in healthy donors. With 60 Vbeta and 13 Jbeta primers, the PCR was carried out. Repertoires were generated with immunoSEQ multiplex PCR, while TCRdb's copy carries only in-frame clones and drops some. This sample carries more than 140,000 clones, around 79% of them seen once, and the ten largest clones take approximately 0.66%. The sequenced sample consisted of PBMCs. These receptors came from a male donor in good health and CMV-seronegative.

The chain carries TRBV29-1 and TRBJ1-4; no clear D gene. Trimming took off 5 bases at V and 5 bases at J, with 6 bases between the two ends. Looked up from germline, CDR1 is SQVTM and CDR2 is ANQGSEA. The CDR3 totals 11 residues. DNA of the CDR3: TGCAGCGTTTCGGGAAATGAAAAACTGTTTTTT. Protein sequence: CSVSGNEKLFF.

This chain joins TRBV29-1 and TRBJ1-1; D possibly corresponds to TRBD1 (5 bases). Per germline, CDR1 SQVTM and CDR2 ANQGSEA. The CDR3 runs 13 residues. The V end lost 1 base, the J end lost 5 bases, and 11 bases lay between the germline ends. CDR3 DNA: TGCAGCGTTGAAGTCGGGGGATTGACTGAAGCTTTCTTT. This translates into CSVEVGGLTEAFF.

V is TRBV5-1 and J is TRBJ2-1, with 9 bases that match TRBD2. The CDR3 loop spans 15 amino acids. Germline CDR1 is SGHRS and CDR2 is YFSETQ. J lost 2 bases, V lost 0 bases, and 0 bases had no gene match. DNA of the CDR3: TGCGCCAGCAGCTTGGGCGGGGGGGCCTACAATGAGCAGTTCTTC. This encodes CASSLGGGAYNEQFF. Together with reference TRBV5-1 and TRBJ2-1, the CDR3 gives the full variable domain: KAGVTQTPRYLIKTRGQQVTLSCSPISGHRSVSWYQQTPGQGLQFLFEYFSETQRNKGNFPGRFSGRQFSNSRSEMNVSTLELGDSALYLCASSLGGGAYNEQFFGPGTRLTVL.

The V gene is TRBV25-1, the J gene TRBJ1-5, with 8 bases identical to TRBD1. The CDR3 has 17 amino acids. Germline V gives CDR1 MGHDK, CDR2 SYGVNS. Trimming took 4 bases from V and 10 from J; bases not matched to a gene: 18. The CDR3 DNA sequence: TGTGCCAGCAGTGTCCTCTACAGGGACAGGCCCCCATCCCCCCAGCATTTT. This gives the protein CASSVLYRDRPPSPQHF.

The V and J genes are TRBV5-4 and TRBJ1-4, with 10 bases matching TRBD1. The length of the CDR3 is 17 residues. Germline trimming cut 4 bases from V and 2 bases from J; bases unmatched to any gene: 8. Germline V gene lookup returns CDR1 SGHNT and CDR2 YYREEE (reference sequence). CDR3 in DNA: TGTGCCAGCAGCCTAACGGGACAGGGGAGCACTAATGAAAAACTGTTTTTT. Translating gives CASSLTGQGSTNEKLFF. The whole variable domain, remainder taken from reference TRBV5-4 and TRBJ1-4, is ETGVTQSPTHLIKTRGQQVTLRCSSQSGHNTVSWYQQALGQGPQFIFQYYREEENGRGNFPPRFSGLQFPNYSSELNVNALELDDSALYLCASSLTGQGSTNEKLFFGSGTQLSVL.

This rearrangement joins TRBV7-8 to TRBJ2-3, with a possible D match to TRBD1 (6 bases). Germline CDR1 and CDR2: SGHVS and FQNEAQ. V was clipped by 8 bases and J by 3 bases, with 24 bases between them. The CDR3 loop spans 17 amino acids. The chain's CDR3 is CASRSIQGFLRTDTQYF. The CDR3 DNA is TGTGCCAGCCGATCCATACAGGGATTTCTAAGGACAGATACGCAGTATTTT.

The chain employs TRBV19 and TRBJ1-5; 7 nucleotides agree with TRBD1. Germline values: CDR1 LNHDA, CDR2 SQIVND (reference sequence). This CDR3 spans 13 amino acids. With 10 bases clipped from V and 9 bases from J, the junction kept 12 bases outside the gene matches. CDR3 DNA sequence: TGTGCCACTTATGACAGGGCCATGGGGCCCCAGCATTTT. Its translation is CATYDRAMGPQHF.

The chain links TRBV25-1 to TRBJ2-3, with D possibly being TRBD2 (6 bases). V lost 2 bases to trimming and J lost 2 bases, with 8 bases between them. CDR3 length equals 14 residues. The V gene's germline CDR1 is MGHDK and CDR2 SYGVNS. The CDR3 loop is CASSEREYTDTQYF. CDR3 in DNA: TGTGCCAGCAGTGAACGGGAGTACACAGATACGCAGTATTTT.

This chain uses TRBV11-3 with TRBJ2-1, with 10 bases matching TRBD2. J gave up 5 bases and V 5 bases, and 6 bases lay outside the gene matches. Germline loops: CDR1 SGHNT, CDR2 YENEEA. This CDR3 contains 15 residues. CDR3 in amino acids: CASSGRTSGDNEQFF. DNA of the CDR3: TGTGCCAGCAGCGGGCGGACTAGCGGAGACAATGAGCAGTTCTTC.

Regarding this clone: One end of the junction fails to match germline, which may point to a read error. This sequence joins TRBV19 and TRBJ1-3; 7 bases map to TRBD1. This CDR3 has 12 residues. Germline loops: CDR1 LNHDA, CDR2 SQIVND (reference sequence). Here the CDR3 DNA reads TGTGCCAGTAGTATAGCAGGGACAGCCCTCTTTTTT. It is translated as CASSIAGTALFF.

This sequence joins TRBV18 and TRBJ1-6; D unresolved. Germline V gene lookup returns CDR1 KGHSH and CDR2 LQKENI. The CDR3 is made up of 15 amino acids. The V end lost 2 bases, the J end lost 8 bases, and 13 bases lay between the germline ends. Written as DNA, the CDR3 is TGTGCCAGCTCACCAATGCGGGGAAGTGATTCACCCCTCCACTTT. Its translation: CASSPMRGSDSPLHF.

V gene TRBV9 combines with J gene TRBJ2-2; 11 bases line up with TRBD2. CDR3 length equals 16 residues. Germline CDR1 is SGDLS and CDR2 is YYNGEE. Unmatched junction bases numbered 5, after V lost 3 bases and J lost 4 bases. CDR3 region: CASSEGGTSGTGELFF. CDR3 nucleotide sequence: TGTGCCAGCAGCGAGGGGGGGACTAGCGGCACCGGGGAGCTGTTTTTT.